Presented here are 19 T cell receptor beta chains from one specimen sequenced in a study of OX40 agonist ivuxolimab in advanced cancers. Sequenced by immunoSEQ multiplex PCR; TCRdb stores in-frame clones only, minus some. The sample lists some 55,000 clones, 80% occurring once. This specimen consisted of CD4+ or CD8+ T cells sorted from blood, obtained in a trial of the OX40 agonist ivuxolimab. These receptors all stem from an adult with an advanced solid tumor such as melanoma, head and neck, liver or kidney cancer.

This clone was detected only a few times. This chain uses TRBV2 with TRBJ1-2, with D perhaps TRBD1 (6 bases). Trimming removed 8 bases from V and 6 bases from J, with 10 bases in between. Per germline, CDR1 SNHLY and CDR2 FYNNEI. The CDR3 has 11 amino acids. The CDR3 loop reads CASGQTDGYTF. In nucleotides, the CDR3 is TGTGCCAGCGGACAGACGGATGGCTACACCTTC.

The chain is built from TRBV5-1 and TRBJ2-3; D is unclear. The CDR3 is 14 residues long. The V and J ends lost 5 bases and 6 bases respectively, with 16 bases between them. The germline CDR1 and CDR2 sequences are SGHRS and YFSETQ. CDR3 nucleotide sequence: TGCGCCAGCAGTGACATTTGGGAAGCGGATACGCAGTATTTT. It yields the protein CASSDIWEADTQYF.

CDR3 sequence: CASREQGREQYF. DNA for the CDR3: TGTGCCAGCAGAGAGCAGGGGCGCGAGCAGTACTTC. The gene calls are TRBV28 and TRBJ2-7; TRBD1 might be the D (6 bases). This CDR3 spans 12 amino acids. Germline-derived CDR1 and CDR2 are MDHEN and SYDVKM. The V gene lost 6 bases and the J gene lost 6 bases, with 12 bases spanning the gap.

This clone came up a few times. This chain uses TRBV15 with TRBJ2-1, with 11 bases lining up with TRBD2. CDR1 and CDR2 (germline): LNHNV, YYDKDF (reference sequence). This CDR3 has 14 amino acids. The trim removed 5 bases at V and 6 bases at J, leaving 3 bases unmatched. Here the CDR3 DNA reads TGTGCCACCAGCGGGACTAGCGGACCCAATGAGCAGTTCTTC. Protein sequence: CATSGTSGPNEQFF.

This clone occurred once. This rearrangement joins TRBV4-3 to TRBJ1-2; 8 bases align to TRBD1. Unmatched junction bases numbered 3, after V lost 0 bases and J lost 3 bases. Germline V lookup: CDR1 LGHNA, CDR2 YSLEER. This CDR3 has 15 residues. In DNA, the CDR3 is TGCGCCAGCAGCCAAGAGACAGGGGCTGACTATGGCTACACCTTC. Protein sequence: CASSQETGADYGYTF.

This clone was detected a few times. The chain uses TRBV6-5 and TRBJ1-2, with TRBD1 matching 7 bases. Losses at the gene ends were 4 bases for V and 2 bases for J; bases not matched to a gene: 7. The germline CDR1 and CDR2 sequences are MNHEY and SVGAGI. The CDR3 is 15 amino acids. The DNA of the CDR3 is TGTGCCAGCAGTTCTTTGGACAGGCCGAACTATGGCTACACCTTC. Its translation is CASSSLDRPNYGYTF.

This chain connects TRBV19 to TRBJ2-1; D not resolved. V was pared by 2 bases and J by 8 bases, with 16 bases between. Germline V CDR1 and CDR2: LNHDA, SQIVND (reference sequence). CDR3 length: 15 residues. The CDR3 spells CASSIPLIKSYEQFF. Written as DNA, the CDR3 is TGTGCCAGTAGTATACCCCTGATTAAGAGTTATGAGCAGTTCTTC.

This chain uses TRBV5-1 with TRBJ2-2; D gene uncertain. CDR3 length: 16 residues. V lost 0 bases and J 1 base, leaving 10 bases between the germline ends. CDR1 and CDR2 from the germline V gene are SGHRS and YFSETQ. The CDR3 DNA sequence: TGCGCCAGCAGCTTGGGGTACACGGGGAACACCGGGGAGCTGTTTTTT. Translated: CASSLGYTGNTGELFF.

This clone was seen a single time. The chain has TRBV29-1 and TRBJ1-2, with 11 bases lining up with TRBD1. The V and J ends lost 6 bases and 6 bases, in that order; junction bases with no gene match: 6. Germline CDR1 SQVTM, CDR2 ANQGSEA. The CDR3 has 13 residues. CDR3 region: CSVVRTGGHGYTF. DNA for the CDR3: TGCAGCGTGGTCAGGACAGGGGGCCATGGCTACACCTTC. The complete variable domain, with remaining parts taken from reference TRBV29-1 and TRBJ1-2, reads SAVISQKPSRDICQRGTSLTIQCQVDSQVTMMFWYRQQPGQSLTLIATANQGSEATYESGFVIDKFPISRPNLTFSTLTVSNMSPEDSSIYLCSVVRTGGHGYTFGSGTRLTVV.

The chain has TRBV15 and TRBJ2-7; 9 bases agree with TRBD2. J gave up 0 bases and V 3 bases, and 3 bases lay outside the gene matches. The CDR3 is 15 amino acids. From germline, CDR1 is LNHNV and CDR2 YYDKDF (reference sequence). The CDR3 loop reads CATSRVSGSSYEQYF. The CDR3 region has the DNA TGTGCCACCAGCAGGGTTAGCGGGAGCTCCTACGAGCAGTACTTC.

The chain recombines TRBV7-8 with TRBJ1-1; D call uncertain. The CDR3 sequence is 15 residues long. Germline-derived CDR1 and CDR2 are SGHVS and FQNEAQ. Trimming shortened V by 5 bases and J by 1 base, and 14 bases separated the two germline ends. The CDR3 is CASSKRTLQNTEAFF. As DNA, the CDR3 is TGTGCCAGCAGCAAAAGAACTTTGCAGAACACTGAAGCTTTCTTT. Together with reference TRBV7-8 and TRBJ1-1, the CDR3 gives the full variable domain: GAGVSQSPRYKVAKRGQDVALRCDPISGHVSLFWYQQALGQGPEFLTYFQNEAQLDKSGLPSDRFFAERPEGSVSTLKIQRTQQEDSAVYLCASSKRTLQNTEAFFGQGTRLTVV.

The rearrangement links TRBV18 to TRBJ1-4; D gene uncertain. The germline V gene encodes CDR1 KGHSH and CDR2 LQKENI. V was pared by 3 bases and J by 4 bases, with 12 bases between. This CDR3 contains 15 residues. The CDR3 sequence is CASSPASLGNEKLFF. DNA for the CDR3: TGTGCCAGCTCACCCGCGTCGTTGGGTAATGAAAAACTGTTTTTT.

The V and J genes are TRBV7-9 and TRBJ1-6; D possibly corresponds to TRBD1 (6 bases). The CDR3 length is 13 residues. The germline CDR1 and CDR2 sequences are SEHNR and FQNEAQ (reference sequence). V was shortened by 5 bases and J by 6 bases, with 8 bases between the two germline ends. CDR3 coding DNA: TGTGCCAGCAGCGTACAGGGTAATTCACCCCTCCACTTT. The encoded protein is CASSVQGNSPLHF.

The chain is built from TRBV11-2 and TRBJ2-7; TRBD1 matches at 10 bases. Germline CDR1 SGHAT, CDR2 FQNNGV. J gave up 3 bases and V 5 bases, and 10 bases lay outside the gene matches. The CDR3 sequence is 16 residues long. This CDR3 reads CASSPRGTGVVYEQYF. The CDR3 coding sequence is TGTGCCAGCAGCCCCCGGGGGACAGGGGTAGTCTACGAGCAGTACTTC.

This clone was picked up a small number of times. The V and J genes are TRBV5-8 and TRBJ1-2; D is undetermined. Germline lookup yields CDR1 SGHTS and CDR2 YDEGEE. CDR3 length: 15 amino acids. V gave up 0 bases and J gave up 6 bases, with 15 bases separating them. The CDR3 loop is CASSLAERALDGYTF. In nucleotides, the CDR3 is TGTGCCAGCAGCTTGGCCGAAAGGGCTTTGGATGGCTACACCTTC. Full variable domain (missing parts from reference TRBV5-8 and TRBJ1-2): EAGVTQSPTHLIKTRGQQATLRCSPISGHTSVYWYQQALGLGLQFLLWYDEGEERNRGNFPPRFSGRQFPNYSSELNVNALELEDSALYLCASSLAERALDGYTFGSGTRLTVV.

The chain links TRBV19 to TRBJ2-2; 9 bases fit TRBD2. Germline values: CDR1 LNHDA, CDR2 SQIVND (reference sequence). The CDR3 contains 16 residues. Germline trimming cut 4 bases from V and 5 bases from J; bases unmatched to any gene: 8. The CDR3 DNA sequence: TGTGCCAGTAGTAGAAGATGGCGGGAGGGTACCGGGGAGCTGTTTTTT. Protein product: CASSRRWREGTGELFF.

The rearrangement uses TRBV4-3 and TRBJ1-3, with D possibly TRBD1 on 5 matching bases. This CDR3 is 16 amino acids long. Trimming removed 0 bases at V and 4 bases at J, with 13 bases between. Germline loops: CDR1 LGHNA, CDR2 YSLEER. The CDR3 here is CASSQDPRESGNTIYF. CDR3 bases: TGCGCCAGCAGCCAAGACCCCAGGGAAAGCGGAAACACCATATATTTT.

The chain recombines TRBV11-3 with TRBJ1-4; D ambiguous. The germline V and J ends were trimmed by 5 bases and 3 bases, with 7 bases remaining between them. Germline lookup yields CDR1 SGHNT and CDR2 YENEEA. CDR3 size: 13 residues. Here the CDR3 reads CASSRVANEKLFF. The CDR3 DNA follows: TGTGCCAGCAGCCGGGTGGCTAATGAAAAACTGTTTTTT.

CDR3 region: CACLAGGTYEQYF. CDR3 in DNA: TGTGCCTGCCTAGCGGGAGGAACCTACGAGCAGTACTTC. The chain links TRBV30 to TRBJ2-7; 11 bases agree with TRBD2. This CDR3 has 13 residues. Losses at the gene ends were 6 bases for V and 2 bases for J; bases not matched to a gene: 3. CDR1 is GTSNPN and CDR2 is SVGIG in the germline V gene (reference sequence).